The present TCR beta chain was sequenced within a study of T-cell reconstitution after alpha-beta-depleted transplantation in children. The CDR3 contains 14 residues. J was trimmed by 2 bases and V by 5 bases; bases with no gene match: 3. Germline V gene lookup returns CDR1 DFQATT and CDR2 SNEGSKA (reference sequence). A library of TCRbeta sequences, prepared with unique molecular identifiers, was generated. Each CDR3 protein gets one entry after TCRdb re-called the PCR reads with MiXCR. The sample holds approximately 340,000 distinct CDR3 sequences; 10% are singletons and the top ten take about 2.3%.

The input for sequencing was PBMCs from the stem cell graft donor, taken from the stem cell graft. This chain links TRBV20-1 with TRBJ2-7; TRBD2 matches at 13 bases. The receptor comes from a human donor who donated a stem cell graft to a child with acute lymphoblastic leukemia. CDR3 residues: CSARLAGGTYEQYF. The CDR3 bases are TGCAGTGCTCGACTAGCGGGAGGAACCTACGAGCAGTACTTC.